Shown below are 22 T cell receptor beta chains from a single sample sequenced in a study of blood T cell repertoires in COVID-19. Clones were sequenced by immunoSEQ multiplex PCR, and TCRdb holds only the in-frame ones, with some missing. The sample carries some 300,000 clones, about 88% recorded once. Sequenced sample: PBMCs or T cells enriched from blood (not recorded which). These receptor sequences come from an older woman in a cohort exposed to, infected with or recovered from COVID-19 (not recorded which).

CDR3 sequence (DNA): TGTGCCAGCAGCTTGGTACGAAACAGGTACGAGCAGTACTTC. The encoded protein is CASSLVRNRYEQYF. The chain links TRBV5-6 to TRBJ2-7; maybe TRBD1 (5 bases). V dropped 0 bases and J dropped 4 bases, with 11 bases sitting between them. Per the germline V gene, CDR1 is SGHDT and CDR2 is YYEEEE. The CDR3 is 14 amino acids.

Here the CDR3 reads CASSIGSNTNTEAFF. Here the CDR3 DNA reads TGTGCCAGTAGTATCGGGAGTAACACGAACACTGAAGCTTTCTTT. The chain recombines TRBV19 with TRBJ1-1; D gene unclear. Per germline, CDR1 LNHDA and CDR2 SQIVND (reference sequence). The length of the CDR3 is 15 residues. V lost 3 bases to trimming and J lost 1 base, with 12 bases between them.

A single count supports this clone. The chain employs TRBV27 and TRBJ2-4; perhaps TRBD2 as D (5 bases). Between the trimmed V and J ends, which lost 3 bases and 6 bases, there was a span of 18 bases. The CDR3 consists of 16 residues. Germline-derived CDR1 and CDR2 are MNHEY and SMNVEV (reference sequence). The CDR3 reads CASSLNVGSLLNIQYF. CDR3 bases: TGTGCCAGCAGTTTGAACGTGGGGAGTCTTTTAAACATTCAGTACTTC.

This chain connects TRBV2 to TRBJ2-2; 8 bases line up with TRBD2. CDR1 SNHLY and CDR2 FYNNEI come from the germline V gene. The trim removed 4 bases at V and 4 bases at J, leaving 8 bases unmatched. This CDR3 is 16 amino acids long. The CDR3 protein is CASSVFGAGVTGELFF. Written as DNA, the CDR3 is TGTGCCAGCAGTGTGTTTGGAGCGGGGGTCACCGGGGAGCTGTTTTTT.

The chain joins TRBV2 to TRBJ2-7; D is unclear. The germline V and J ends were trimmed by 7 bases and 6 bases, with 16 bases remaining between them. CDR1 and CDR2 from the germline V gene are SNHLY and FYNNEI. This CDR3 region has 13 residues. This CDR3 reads CASKFNAPGEQYF. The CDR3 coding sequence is TGTGCCAGCAAATTTAACGCTCCGGGCGAGCAGTACTTC.

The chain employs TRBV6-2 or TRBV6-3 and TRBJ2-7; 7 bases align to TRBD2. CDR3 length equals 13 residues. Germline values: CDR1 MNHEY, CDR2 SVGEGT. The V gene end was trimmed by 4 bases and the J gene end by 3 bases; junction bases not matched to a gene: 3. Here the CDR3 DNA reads TGTGCCAGCAGTTCCGGGACTAACTACGAGCAGTACTTC. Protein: CASSSGTNYEQYF.

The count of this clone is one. Here the CDR3 DNA reads TGTGCCAGCAGTTTTGACAGGCTTCGCGAGCAGTACTTC. Translating gives CASSFDRLREQYF. V gene TRBV11-2 combines with J gene TRBJ2-7; D possibly corresponds to TRBD1 (6 bases). The CDR3 sequence is 13 residues long. Germline assignment: CDR1 SGHAT and CDR2 FQNNGV. V was clipped by 6 bases and J by 6 bases, with 15 bases between them.

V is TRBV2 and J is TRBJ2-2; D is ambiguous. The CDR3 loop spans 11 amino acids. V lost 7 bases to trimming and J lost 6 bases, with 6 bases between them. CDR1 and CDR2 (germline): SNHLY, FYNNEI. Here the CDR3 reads CASNSAGELFF. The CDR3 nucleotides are TGTGCCAGCAATTCGGCCGGGGAGCTGTTTTTT.

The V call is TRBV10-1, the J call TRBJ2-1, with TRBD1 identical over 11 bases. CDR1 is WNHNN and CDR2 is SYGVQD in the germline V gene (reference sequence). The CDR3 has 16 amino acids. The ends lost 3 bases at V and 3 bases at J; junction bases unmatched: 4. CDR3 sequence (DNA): TGCGCCAGCAGTGAAGCCGGGACAGGGGGCTACAATGAGCAGTTCTTC. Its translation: CASSEAGTGGYNEQFF.

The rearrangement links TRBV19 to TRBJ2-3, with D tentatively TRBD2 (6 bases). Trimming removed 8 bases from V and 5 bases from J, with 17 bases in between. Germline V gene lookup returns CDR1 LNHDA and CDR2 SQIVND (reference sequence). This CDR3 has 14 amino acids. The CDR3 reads CASGRSGVKDTQYF. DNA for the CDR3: TGTGCCAGTGGAAGGTCGGGGGTAAAAGATACGCAGTATTTT.

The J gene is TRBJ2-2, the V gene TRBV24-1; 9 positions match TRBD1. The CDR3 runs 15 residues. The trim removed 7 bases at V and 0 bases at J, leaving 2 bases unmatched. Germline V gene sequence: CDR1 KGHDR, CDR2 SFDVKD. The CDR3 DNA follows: TGTGCCACCAGAGGGACAGGGACGAACACCGGGGAGCTGTTTTTT. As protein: CATRGTGTNTGELFF.

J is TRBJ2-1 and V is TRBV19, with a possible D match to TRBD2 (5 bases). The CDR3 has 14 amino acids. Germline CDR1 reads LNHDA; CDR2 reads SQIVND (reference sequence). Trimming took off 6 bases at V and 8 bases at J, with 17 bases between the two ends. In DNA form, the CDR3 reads TGTGCCAGTAGGGCTAGCCCAGCGGTCGATGAGCAGTTCTTC. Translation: CASRASPAVDEQFF.

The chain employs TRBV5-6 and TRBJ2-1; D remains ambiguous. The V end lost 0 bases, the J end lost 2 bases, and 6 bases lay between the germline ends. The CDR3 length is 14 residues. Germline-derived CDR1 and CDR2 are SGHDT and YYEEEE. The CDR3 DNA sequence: TGTGCCAGCAGCTTGGTATCAGCCTACAATGAGCAGTTCTTC. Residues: CASSLVSAYNEQFF.

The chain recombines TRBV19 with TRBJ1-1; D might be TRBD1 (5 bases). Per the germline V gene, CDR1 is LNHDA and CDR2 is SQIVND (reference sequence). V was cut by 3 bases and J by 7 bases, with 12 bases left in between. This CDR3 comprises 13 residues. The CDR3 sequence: CASSIGGLLEAFF. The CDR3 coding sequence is TGTGCCAGTAGTATTGGGGGACTCCTTGAAGCTTTCTTT.

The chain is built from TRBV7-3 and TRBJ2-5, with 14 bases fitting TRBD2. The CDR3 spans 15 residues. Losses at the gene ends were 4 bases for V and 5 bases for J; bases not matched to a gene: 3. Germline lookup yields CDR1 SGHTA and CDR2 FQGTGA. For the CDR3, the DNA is TGTGCCAGCAGCTCGACTAGCGGGAGGGGGGAGACCCAGTACTTC. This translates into CASSSTSGRGETQYF. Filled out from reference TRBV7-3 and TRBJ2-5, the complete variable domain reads GAGVSQTPSNKVTEKGKYVELRCDPISGHTALYWYRQSLGQGPEFLIYFQGTGAADDSGLPNDRFFAVRPEGSVSTLKIQRTERGDSAVYLCASSSTSGRGETQYFGPGTRLLVL.

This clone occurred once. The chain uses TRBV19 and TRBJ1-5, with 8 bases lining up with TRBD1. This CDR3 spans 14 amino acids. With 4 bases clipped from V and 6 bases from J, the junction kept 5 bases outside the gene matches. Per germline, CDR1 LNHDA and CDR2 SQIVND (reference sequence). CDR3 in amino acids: CASSRDRGTQPQHF. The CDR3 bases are TGTGCCAGTAGTAGAGACAGGGGTACTCAGCCCCAGCATTTT. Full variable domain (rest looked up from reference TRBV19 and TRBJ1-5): DGGITQSPKYLFRKEGQNVTLSCEQNLNHDAMYWYRQDPGQGLRLIYYSQIVNDFQKGDIAEGYSVSREKKESFPLTVTSAQKNPTAFYLCASSRDRGTQPQHFGDGTRLSIL.

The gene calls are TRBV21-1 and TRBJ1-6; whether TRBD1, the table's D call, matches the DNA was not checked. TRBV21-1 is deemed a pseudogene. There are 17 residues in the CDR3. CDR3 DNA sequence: TGTGCCAGTCCCTTCCCGGGACAAAGCTCCTATAATTCACCCCTCCACTTT. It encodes CASPFPGQSSYNSPLHF.

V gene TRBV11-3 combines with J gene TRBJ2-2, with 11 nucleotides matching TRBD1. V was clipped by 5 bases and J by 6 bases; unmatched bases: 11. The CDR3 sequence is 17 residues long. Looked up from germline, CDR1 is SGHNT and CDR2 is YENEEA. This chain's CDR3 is CASSAQSRTGGSGELFF. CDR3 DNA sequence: TGTGCCAGCAGCGCGCAGTCCCGGACAGGGGGCTCCGGGGAGCTGTTTTTT.

The CDR3 nucleotides are TGTGCCTGGAGTGCCGGGGGGACCTCCGGAAACACCATATATTTT. It is translated as CAWSAGGTSGNTIYF. This sequence joins TRBV30 and TRBJ1-3; a possible D gene is TRBD1 (5 bases). Trimming stripped 1 base from V and 4 bases from J, with 14 bases between. The CDR3 contains 15 residues. Germline values: CDR1 GTSNPN, CDR2 SVGIG (reference sequence).

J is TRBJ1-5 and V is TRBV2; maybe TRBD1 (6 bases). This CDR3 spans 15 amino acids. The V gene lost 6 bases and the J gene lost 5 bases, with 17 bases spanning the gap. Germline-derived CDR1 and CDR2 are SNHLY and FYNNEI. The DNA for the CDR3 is TGTGCCAGCAGAGAACAGGGTTGGGCCGATCAGCCCCAGCATTTT. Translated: CASREQGWADQPQHF.

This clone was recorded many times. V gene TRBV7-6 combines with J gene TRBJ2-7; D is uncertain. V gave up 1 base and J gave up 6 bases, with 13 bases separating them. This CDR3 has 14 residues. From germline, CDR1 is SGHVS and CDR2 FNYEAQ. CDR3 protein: CASSLETRLGEQYF. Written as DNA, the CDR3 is TGTGCCAGCAGCTTAGAGACAAGGCTGGGCGAGCAGTACTTC.

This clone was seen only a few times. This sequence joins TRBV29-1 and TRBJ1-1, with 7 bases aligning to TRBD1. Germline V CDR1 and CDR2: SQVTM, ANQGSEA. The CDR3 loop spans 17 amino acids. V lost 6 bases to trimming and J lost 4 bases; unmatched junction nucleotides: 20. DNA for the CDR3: TGCAGCGTATTTCGCCTGACAGGGAAAGGGGAATTCACTGAAGCTTTCTTT. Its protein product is CSVFRLTGKGEFTEAFF. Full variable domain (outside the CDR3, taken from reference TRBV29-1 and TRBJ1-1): SAVISQKPSRDICQRGTSLTIQCQVDSQVTMMFWYRQQPGQSLTLIATANQGSEATYESGFVIDKFPISRPNLTFSTLTVSNMSPEDSSIYLCSVFRLTGKGEFTEAFFGQGTRLTVV.